Each of the 7 T cell receptor beta chains below was sequenced from the same sample in a study of T cells in Graves' hyperthyroidism and ophthalmopathy. What was amplified from RNA transcripts were TCR beta CDR3 regions. With the HTBI primer set, the TCR CDR3 went through a first round of RT-PCR. MiXCR, run by TCRdb on the multiplex PCR reads, gives a single entry per CDR3 protein. The profile shows about 560,000 distinct CDR3 sequences, about 43% of them singletons. The specimen was peripheral blood or thyroid tissue (not recorded which). The receptors stem from a woman between 18 and 29 years old with Graves' hyperthyroidism.

This chain joins TRBV7-3 and TRBJ1-5, with D uncertain. This CDR3 is 16 amino acids long. V was cut by 5 bases and J by 4 bases, with 18 bases left in between. Per the germline V gene, CDR1 is SGHTA and CDR2 is FQGTGA. CDR3 region: CASSPSGVLLNQPQHF. Here the CDR3 DNA reads TGTGCCAGCAGCCCAAGTGGGGTGTTGCTTAATCAGCCCCAGCATTTT.

This clonotype was counted a few times. This chain joins TRBV7-3 and TRBJ2-7, with TRBD2 matching 8 bases. Germline values: CDR1 SGHTA, CDR2 FQGTGA. The CDR3 is made up of 14 amino acids. The V and J ends lost 4 bases and 6 bases, in that order; junction bases with no gene match: 8. The chain's CDR3 is CASSSLGGDGEQYF. CDR3 in DNA: TGTGCCAGCAGCTCCCTCGGGGGGGACGGCGAGCAGTACTTC.

The chain has TRBV6-5 and TRBJ1-5; TRBD1 might be the D (5 bases). The CDR3 runs 15 residues. CDR1 and CDR2 (germline): MNHEY, SVGAGI. V shed 4 bases and J shed 9 bases, with 19 bases lying between them. In DNA, the CDR3 is TGTGCCAGCAGTTCCATCGGGGACGGTCAGGGGCCCCAGCATTTT. Translation gives CASSSIGDGQGPQHF.

The table lists this clonotype with a count of one. This chain links TRBV20-1 with TRBJ2-7, with TRBD1 matching over 9 bases. The V segment lost 6 bases and the J segment 3 bases; nucleotides outside the gene matches: 21. The length of the CDR3 is 18 residues. Germline V lookup: CDR1 DFQATT, CDR2 SNEGSKA (reference sequence). The DNA for the CDR3 is TGCAGTGCCAGTAGTCCTAGACAGGGGGTCACCGCTGACTACGAGCAGTACTTC. Residues: CSASSPRQGVTADYEQYF.

As to this clonotype: A clone one base away is much larger, so this may be a read error. This rearrangement joins TRBV19 to TRBJ1-1, with a possible D match to TRBD1 (6 bases). The CDR3 length is 14 residues. Trimming took 7 bases from V and 8 from J, leaving 20 bases between them. Germline values: CDR1 LNHDA, CDR2 SQIVND (reference sequence). The CDR3 nucleotides read TGTGCCAGTAAGCGGTGGTCGGCGGGACAAGAAGCTTTCTTT. It is translated as CASKRWSAGQEAFF.

This clonotype appeared many times. The V gene is TRBV15, the J gene TRBJ1-5; D gene uncertain. The CDR3 covers 14 residues. Germline V lookup: CDR1 LNHNV, CDR2 YYDKDF (reference sequence). Trimming removed 5 bases from V and 5 bases from J, with 13 bases in between. The CDR3 DNA reads TGTGCCACCAGCGGACGGGTGGAATATCAGCCCCAGCATTTT. This encodes CATSGRVEYQPQHF.

In this sample, this clonotype turned up many times. This chain joins TRBV7-9 and TRBJ2-6; 10 bases align to TRBD1. The germline V gene encodes CDR1 SEHNR and CDR2 FQNEAQ (reference sequence). The CDR3 consists of 16 residues. V shed 8 bases, J shed 1 base, and the junction held 5 bases outside the gene matches. The CDR3 nucleotides are TGTGCCAGCGGGACAGGGGCGATGTCTGGGGCCAACGTCCTGACTTTC. It translates to CASGTGAMSGANVLTF.